These 16 T cell receptor beta chains were all obtained from the same sample, sequenced in a study of long-term antiretroviral therapy in people with HIV. Sequencing relied on immunoSEQ assay v3.0, run at survey level. Assay used: immunoSEQ multiplex PCR; TCRdb lists only in-frame clones, some missing. The data show about 21,000 clones, about nine tenths seen once. The input for sequencing was unsorted PBMCs, taken 0.2 years before starting antiretroviral therapy. These receptors were obtained from a man between 18 and 29 years old with HIV.

The rearrangement joins TRBV5-6 to TRBJ2-7; TRBD1 aligns across 8 bases. Unmatched junction bases numbered 13, after V lost 3 bases and J lost 2 bases. This CDR3 comprises 17 residues. Germline V CDR1 and CDR2: SGHDT, YYEEEE. This CDR3 reads CASSSSGQADLTYEQYF. As DNA, the CDR3 is TGTGCCAGCAGCTCTTCGGGACAGGCGGACCTAACCTACGAGCAGTACTTC. Complete variable domain (other parts from reference TRBV5-6 and TRBJ2-7): DAGVTQSPTHLIKTRGQQVTLRCSPKSGHDTVSWYQQALGQGPQFIFQYYEEEERQRGNFPDRFSGHQFPNYSSELNVNALLLGDSALYLCASSSSGQADLTYEQYFGPGTRLTVT.

The chain has TRBV7-9 and TRBJ2-7; D remains ambiguous. Germline lookup yields CDR1 SEHNR and CDR2 FQNEAQ (reference sequence). The CDR3 has 13 residues. V was trimmed by 0 bases and J by 7 bases, leaving 10 bases between them. The CDR3 region is CASSLAPLWEQYF. CDR3 bases: TGTGCCAGCAGCTTAGCTCCCCTTTGGGAGCAGTACTTC.

The chain carries TRBV14 and TRBJ2-7, with 9 nucleotides matching TRBD1. Germline V gene data show CDR1 as SGHDN and CDR2 as FVKESK. V gave up 4 bases and J gave up 2 bases; unmatched junction bases: 3. CDR3 length: 14 amino acids. In DNA, the CDR3 is TGTGCCAGCAGCCCCGGGACAGGGACCTACGAGCAGTACTTC. This translates into CASSPGTGTYEQYF.

This clone was seen a handful of times. The V call is TRBV27, the J call TRBJ1-3; possibly TRBD1 for D (5 bases). Germline V lookup: CDR1 MNHEY, CDR2 SMNVEV (reference sequence). V was shortened by 2 bases and J by 0 bases, with 8 bases between the two germline ends. CDR3 length: 15 residues. CDR3 region: CASSLQGSSGNTIYF. The CDR3 DNA is TGTGCCAGCAGTTTACAGGGAAGCTCTGGAAACACCATATATTTT.

The chain combines TRBV5-1 with TRBJ1-2, with 7 bases aligning to TRBD1. The CDR3 runs 13 residues. Germline V gene data show CDR1 as SGHRS and CDR2 as YFSETQ. The trim removed 4 bases at V and 7 bases at J, leaving 7 bases unmatched. The CDR3 DNA is TGCGCCAGCAGCCAACGGGACAGTCGTGGCTACACCTTC. As protein: CASSQRDSRGYTF.

J is TRBJ1-5 and V is TRBV7-8, with 8 bases aligning to TRBD1. Germline lookup yields CDR1 SGHVS and CDR2 FQNEAQ. The CDR3 sequence is 17 residues long. Trimming removed 0 bases from V and 0 bases from J; junction bases left unmatched: 4. The CDR3 DNA is TGTGCCAGCAGCTTAGCCGGGACAGGACATAGCAATCAGCCCCAGCATTTT. Translating it yields CASSLAGTGHSNQPQHF.

The rearrangement joins TRBV7-2 to TRBJ2-5, with TRBD2 matching over 11 bases. V lost 6 bases and J lost 1; bases outside the gene matches: 7. CDR3 length: 16 residues. Per the germline V gene, CDR1 is SGHTA and CDR2 is FQGNSA. CDR3 DNA: TGTGCCAGCAGTGTCGCCGGGACTAGCGGCCAAGAGACCCAGTACTTC. Its translation is CASSVAGTSGQETQYF.

The gene calls are TRBV4-3 and TRBJ1-1; a weak D match, TRBD1 (6 bases). V lost 2 bases, J lost 11 bases, and 18 bases lay in between. CDR3 length: 14 amino acids. Germline values: CDR1 LGHNA, CDR2 YSLEER. In nucleotides, the CDR3 is TGCGCCAGCAGCCAACTGCACGGGGGCGTTACGGCTTTCTTT. Amino acids: CASSQLHGGVTAFF.

The chain employs TRBV19 and TRBJ1-5; D gene ambiguous. The CDR3 consists of 14 residues. V was cut by 5 bases and J by 0 bases, with 8 bases left in between. In germline, CDR1 is LNHDA, CDR2 SQIVND (reference sequence). The CDR3 sequence is CASSVRDSNQPQHF. The CDR3 region has the DNA TGTGCCAGTAGTGTCCGGGATAGCAATCAGCCCCAGCATTTT.

V is TRBV5-1 and J is TRBJ1-1, with D unclear. This CDR3 contains 13 residues. V was trimmed by 2 bases and J by 1 base, leaving 6 bases between them. Germline loops: CDR1 SGHRS, CDR2 YFSETQ. CDR3 in DNA: TGCGCCAGCAGCTTCCCTGGGAACACTGAAGCTTTCTTT. This translates into CASSFPGNTEAFF.

This clone has just a few counts. The rearrangement links TRBV5-6 to TRBJ2-3, with 8 bases lining up with TRBD2. Losses at the gene ends were 5 bases for V and 0 bases for J; bases not matched to a gene: 5. CDR1 is SGHDT, CDR2 YYEEEE, per germline. The CDR3 sequence is 15 residues long. As DNA, the CDR3 is TGTGCCAGCAGTAGGAGCGGGGGTAGCACAGATACGCAGTATTTT. Its translation is CASSRSGGSTDTQYF. Full variable domain (rest looked up from reference TRBV5-6 and TRBJ2-3): DAGVTQSPTHLIKTRGQQVTLRCSPKSGHDTVSWYQQALGQGPQFIFQYYEEEERQRGNFPDRFSGHQFPNYSSELNVNALLLGDSALYLCASSRSGGSTDTQYFGPGTRLTVL.

This clone was counted only a few times. This sequence joins TRBV7-3 and TRBJ2-7; no clear D gene. V dropped 3 bases and J dropped 3 bases, with 9 bases sitting between them. Germline lookup yields CDR1 SGHTA and CDR2 FQGTGA. The CDR3 spans 13 residues. The CDR3: CASSFKDGYEQYF. CDR3 bases: TGTGCCAGCAGCTTCAAAGACGGCTACGAGCAGTACTTC.

The chain employs TRBV15 and TRBJ2-5; 8 nucleotides match TRBD2. This CDR3 comprises 13 residues. Looked up from germline, CDR1 is LNHNV and CDR2 is YYDKDF (reference sequence). The J segment lost 5 bases and the V segment lost 9 bases, leaving 8 bases of the junction unmatched. Here the CDR3 DNA reads TGTGCCACTGAGGGACTAGGTGGCGAGACCCAGTACTTC. Its protein is CATEGLGGETQYF.

This chain uses TRBV7-9 with TRBJ2-2, with D possibly matching TRBD2 (6 bases). Germline V gene data show CDR1 as SEHNR and CDR2 as FQNEAQ (reference sequence). The V end lost 6 bases, the J end lost 6 bases, and 23 bases lay between the germline ends. The CDR3 consists of 17 residues. CDR3 sequence reads: CASRTGDLWVRAGELFF. Here the CDR3 DNA reads TGTGCCAGCAGGACGGGGGACTTATGGGTACGGGCCGGGGAGCTGTTTTTT.

This clone appeared a single time. The V gene is TRBV7-9, the J gene TRBJ2-7, with D maybe TRBD1 (6 bases). The CDR3 has 15 residues. Germline-derived CDR1 and CDR2 are SEHNR and FQNEAQ (reference sequence). V lost 10 bases and J 1 base, leaving 20 bases between the germline ends. Here the CDR3 reads CATHLVTGYSYEQYF. CDR3 nucleotide sequence: TGTGCCACCCACCTAGTGACAGGATATTCCTACGAGCAGTACTTC.

The CDR3 region has the DNA TGTGCCAGCAGTTACTCCGGGACTAGCGGGTCGCAGTACTTC. Translation gives CASSYSGTSGSQYF. The genes are TRBV6-5 and TRBJ2-7, with TRBD2 matching over 12 bases. CDR1 and CDR2 from the germline V gene are MNHEY and SVGAGI. CDR3 length: 14 residues. V shed 0 bases and J 9 bases; nucleotides not matched to a gene: 3.